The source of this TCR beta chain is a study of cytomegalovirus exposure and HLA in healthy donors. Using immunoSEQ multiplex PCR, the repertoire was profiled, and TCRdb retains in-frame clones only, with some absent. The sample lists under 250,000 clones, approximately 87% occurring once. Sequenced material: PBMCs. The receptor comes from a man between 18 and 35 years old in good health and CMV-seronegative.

CDR3 nucleotide sequence: TGTGCCAGCAGAATTACAGTTCCGAACACTGAAGCTTTCTTT. Translating gives CASRITVPNTEAFF. The genes are TRBV6-5 and TRBJ1-1, with D unresolved. The CDR3 consists of 14 residues. V was trimmed by 6 bases and J by 1 base, leaving 12 bases between them. Per the germline V gene, CDR1 is MNHEY and CDR2 is SVGAGI.